This TCR beta chain stems from a study of blood T cell repertoires in COVID-19. Measured with immunoSEQ multiplex PCR; TCRdb has only the in-frame clones, and not every one. The profile shows about 150,000 clones, approximately 80% of them singletons. CDR1 is SGDLS, CDR2 YYNGEE, per germline. Losses at the gene ends were 4 bases for V and 7 bases for J; bases not matched to a gene: 11. The CDR3 runs 15 residues. Sequencing was carried out using peripheral blood. This clonotype was obtained from a woman aged 50 to 60 in a cohort sampled during active or convalescent COVID-19. The chain combines TRBV9 with TRBJ2-1; TRBD2 matches at 7 bases. The CDR3 DNA follows: TGTGCCAGCAGCCACATTTCGGGGGGAAAAAATGAGCAGTTCTTC. Residues: CASSHISGGKNEQFF.